This TCR beta chain was sequenced during a study of blood T cell repertoires in COVID-19. This clone was recorded only once. Clones were sequenced by immunoSEQ multiplex PCR, and TCRdb holds only the in-frame ones, with some missing. The sample holds roughly 100,000 clones, more than 70% seen once. Deletions cut 2 bases from V and 7 bases from J, with 10 bases between. This CDR3 spans 14 amino acids. Germline values: CDR1 SGHRS, CDR2 YFSETQ. Sequenced: peripheral blood. V gene TRBV5-1 combines with J gene TRBJ1-6, with D possibly matching TRBD1 (5 bases). This TCR came from a woman aged 55-70 years with acute or convalescent COVID-19. CDR3 bases: TGCGCCAGCAGCTTAACAGGAAGCAATTCACCCCTCCACTTT. Translating gives CASSLTGSNSPLHF.